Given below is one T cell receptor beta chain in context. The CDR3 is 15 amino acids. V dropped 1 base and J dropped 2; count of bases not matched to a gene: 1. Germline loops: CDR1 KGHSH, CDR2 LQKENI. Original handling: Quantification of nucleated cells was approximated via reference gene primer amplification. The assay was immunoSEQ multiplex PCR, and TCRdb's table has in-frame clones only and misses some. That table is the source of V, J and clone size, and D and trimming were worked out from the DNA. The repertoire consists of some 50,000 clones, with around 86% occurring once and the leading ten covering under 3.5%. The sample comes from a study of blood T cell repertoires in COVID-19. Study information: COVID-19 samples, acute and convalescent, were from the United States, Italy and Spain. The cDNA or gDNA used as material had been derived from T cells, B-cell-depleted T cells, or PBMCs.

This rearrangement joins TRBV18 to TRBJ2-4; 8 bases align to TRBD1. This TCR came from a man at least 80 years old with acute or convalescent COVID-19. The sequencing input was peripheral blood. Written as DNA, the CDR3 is TGTGCCAGCTCACCACGGACAGGGCCCAAAAACATTCAGTACTTC. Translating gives CASSPRTGPKNIQYF.